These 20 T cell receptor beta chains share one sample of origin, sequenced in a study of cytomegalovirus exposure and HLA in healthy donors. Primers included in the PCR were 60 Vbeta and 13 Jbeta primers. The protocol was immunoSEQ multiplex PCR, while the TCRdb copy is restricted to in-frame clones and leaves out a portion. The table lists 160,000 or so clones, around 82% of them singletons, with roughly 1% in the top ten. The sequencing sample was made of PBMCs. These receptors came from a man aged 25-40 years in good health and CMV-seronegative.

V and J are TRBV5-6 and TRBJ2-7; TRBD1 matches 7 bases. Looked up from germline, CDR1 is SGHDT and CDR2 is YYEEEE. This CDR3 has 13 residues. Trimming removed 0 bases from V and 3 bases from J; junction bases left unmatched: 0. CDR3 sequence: CASSLDRGYEQYF. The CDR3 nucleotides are TGTGCCAGCAGCTTGGACAGGGGCTACGAGCAGTACTTC.

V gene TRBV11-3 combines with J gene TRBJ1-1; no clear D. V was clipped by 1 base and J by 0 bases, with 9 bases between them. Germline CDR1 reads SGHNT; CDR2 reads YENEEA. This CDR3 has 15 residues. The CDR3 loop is CASSLGERMNTEAFF. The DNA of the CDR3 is TGTGCCAGCAGCTTAGGCGAGAGGATGAACACTGAAGCTTTCTTT.

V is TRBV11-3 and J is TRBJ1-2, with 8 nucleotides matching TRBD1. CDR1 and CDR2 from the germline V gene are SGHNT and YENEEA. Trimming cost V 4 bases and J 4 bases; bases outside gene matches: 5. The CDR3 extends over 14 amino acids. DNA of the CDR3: TGTGCCAGCAGCTCGACAGGGGATGCCTATGGCTACACCTTC. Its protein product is CASSSTGDAYGYTF.

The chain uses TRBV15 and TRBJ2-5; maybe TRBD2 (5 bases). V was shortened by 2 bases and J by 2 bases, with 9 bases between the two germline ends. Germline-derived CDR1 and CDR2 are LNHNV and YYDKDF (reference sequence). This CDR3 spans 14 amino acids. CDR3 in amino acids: CATSRRGVQETQYF. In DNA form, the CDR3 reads TGTGCCACCAGCAGACGGGGAGTTCAAGAGACCCAGTACTTC.

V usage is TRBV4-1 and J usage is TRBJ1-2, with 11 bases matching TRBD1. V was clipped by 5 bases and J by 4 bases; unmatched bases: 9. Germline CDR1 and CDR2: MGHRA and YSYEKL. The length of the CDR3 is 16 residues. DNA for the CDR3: TGCGCCAGCAGCGCAGGACAGGGGGCGCTTAGCTATGGCTACACCTTC. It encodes CASSAGQGALSYGYTF.

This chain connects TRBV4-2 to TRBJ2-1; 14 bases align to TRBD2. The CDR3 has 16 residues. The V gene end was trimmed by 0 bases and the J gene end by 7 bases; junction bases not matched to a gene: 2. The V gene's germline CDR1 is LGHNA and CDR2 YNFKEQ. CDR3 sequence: CASSQDRTSGRNEQFF. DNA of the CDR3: TGTGCCAGCAGCCAAGATAGGACTAGCGGGAGGAATGAGCAGTTCTTC.

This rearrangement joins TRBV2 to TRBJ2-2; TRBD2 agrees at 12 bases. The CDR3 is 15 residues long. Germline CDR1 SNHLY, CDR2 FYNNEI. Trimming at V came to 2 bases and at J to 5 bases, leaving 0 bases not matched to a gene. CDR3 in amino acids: CASSELAGGTGELFF. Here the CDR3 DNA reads TGTGCCAGCAGTGAACTAGCGGGGGGGACCGGGGAGCTGTTTTTT.

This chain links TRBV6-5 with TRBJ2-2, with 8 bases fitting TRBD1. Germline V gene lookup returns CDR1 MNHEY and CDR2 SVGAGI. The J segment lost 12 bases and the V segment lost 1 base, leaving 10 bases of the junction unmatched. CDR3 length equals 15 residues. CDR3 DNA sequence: TGTGCCAGCAGTTACTGGACAGGGAGGCCGTCGAAGCTGTTTTTT. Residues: CASSYWTGRPSKLFF.

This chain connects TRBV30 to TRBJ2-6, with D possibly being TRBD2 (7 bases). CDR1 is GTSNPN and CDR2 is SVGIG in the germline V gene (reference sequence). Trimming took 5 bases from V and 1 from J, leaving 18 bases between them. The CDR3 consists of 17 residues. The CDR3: CAWWGGRGSSGANVLTF. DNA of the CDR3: TGTGCCTGGTGGGGGGGCAGGGGATCTTCTGGGGCCAACGTCCTGACTTTC.

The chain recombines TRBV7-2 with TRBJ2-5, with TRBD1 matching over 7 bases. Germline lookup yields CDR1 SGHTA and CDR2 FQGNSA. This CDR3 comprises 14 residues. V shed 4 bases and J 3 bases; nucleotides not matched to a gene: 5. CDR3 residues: CASSSGQTKETQYF. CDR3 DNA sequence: TGTGCCAGCAGCTCGGGACAGACTAAAGAGACCCAGTACTTC.

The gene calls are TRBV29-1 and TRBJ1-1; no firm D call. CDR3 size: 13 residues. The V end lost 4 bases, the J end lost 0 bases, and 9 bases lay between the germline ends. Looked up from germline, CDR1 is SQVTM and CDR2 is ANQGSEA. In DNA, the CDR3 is TGCAGCGTTGCCGGGTCCATGAACACTGAAGCTTTCTTT. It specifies CSVAGSMNTEAFF.

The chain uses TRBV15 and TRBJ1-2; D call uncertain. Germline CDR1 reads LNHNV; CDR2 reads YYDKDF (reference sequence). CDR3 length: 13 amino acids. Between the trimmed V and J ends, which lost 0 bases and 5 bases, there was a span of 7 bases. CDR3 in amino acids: CATSREQIYGYTF. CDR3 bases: TGTGCCACCAGCAGAGAACAGATATATGGCTACACCTTC.

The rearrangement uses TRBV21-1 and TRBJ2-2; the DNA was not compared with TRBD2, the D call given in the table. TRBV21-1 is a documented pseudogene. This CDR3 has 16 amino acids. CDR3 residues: CASSDRLAANTGELFF. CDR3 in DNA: TGTGCCAGCAGCGACCGACTAGCGGCGAACACCGGGGAGCTGTTTTTT.

CDR3 DNA: TGTGCCAGCACGAGACAGGGTACCTACAATGAGCAGTTCTTC. Its translation: CASTRQGTYNEQFF. The V and J genes are TRBV6-1 and TRBJ2-1, with 7 bases that match TRBD1. There are 14 residues in the CDR3. CDR1 is MNHNS and CDR2 is SASEGT in the germline V gene. V was clipped by 7 bases and J by 2 bases; unmatched bases: 5.

This CDR3 is CASSAELAGVYDTQYF. In DNA form, the CDR3 reads TGTGCCAGCAGCGCCGAACTAGCGGGAGTTTACGATACGCAGTATTTT. The chain carries TRBV9 and TRBJ2-3; 11 bases match TRBD2. Per the germline V gene, CDR1 is SGDLS and CDR2 is YYNGEE. The trim removed 3 bases at V and 6 bases at J, leaving 9 bases unmatched. The CDR3 covers 16 residues.

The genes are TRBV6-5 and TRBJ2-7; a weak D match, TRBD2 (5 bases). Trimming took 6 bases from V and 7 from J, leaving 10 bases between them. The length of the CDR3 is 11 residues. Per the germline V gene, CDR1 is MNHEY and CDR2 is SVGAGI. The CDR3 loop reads CASRDGLEQYF. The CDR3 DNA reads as TGTGCCAGCAGGGACGGACTGGAGCAGTACTTC.

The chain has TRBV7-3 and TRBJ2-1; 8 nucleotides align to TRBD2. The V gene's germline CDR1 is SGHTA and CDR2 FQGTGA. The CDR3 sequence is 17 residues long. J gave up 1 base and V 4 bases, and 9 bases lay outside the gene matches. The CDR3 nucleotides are TGTGCCAGCAGCTCGCGAAGGACTAGCCCTTCCTACAATGAGCAGTTCTTC. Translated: CASSSRRTSPSYNEQFF. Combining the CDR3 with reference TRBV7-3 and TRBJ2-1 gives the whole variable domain GAGVSQTPSNKVTEKGKYVELRCDPISGHTALYWYRQSLGQGPEFLIYFQGTGAADDSGLPNDRFFAVRPEGSVSTLKIQRTERGDSAVYLCASSSRRTSPSYNEQFFGPGTRLTVL.

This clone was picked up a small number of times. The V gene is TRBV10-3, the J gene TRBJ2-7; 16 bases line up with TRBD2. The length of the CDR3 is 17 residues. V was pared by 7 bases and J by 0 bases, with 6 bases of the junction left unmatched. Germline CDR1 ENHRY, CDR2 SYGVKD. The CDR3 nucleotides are TGTGCCATCACCAGGGGACTAGCGGGAGGGAACTCCTACGAGCAGTACTTC. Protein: CAITRGLAGGNSYEQYF.

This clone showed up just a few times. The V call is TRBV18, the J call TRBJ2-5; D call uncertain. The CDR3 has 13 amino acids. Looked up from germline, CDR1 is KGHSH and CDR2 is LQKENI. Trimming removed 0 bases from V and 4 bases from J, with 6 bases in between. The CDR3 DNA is TGTGCCAGCTCACCACCCCGCGTAGAGACCCAGTACTTC. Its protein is CASSPPRVETQYF.

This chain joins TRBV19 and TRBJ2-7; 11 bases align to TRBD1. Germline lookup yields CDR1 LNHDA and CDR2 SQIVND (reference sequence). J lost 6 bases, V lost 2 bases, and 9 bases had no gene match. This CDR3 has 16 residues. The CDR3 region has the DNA TGTGCCAGTAGTATACGGACAGGGGGCGACCTAGGCGAGCAGTACTTC. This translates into CASSIRTGGDLGEQYF.